The TCR beta chain under discussion was sequenced for a study of CD8 T cells in Susac syndrome. With random hexamers, reverse transcription was performed on about 0.5 to 1 ug of RNA. immunoSEQ multiplex PCR amplified TCR beta CDR3 across 54 Vbeta, 13 Jbeta. MiXCR, run by TCRdb on the immunoSEQ multiplex PCR reads, gives a single entry per CDR3 protein. This repertoire shows roughly 150,000 distinct CDR3 sequences, nearly 97% found once; its top ten account for around 0.08%. This CDR3 comprises 13 residues. V was cut by 5 bases and J by 1 base, with 9 bases left in between. Germline V CDR1 and CDR2: SGHRS, YFSETQ. From blood CD8+ and CD4+ T cells, the TCR beta chain was sequenced. The patients with Susac syndrome were individuals who fulfilled the recently defined diagnostic criteria for disease that was either definite or probable.

The V gene is TRBV5-1, the J gene TRBJ1-1, with D tentatively TRBD1 (6 bases). The sequenced sample was CD4+ T cells from PBMCs. The sequence was obtained from a human donor with Susac syndrome. As DNA, the CDR3 is TGCGCCAGCAGTATAGGGGGGAACACTGAAGCTTTCTTT. This gives the protein CASSIGGNTEAFF.